Below, 18 T cell receptor beta chains from the same sample are listed, as sequenced in a study of blood T cell repertoires in COVID-19. Here immunoSEQ multiplex PCR was the method, and the copy in TCRdb shows in-frame clones only, minus some. The sample consists of just under 20,000 clones, more than 85% of them appearing once. The sequenced material came from peripheral blood. The receptors stem from a woman between 45 and 65 years old with active COVID-19.

The J gene is TRBJ1-1, the V gene TRBV11-1, with a weak D call TRBD1 (6 bases). CDR3 length equals 13 residues. Germline CDR1 SGHAT, CDR2 FQDESV (reference sequence). Trimming shortened V by 2 bases and J by 4 bases, and 8 bases separated the two germline ends. CDR3: CASSLQGPTEAFF. The CDR3 DNA sequence: TGTGCCAGCAGCTTACAGGGGCCCACTGAAGCTTTCTTT.

The chain recombines TRBV2 with TRBJ2-3, with 9 bases identical to TRBD2. Per the germline V gene, CDR1 is SNHLY and CDR2 is FYNNEI. The CDR3 runs 13 residues. The V and J ends lost 6 bases and 6 bases, in that order; junction bases with no gene match: 4. As DNA, the CDR3 is TGTGCCAGCAGGGGGACTAGCCTTGATACGCAGTATTTT. It encodes CASRGTSLDTQYF.

A word on this clone: Germline and junction disagree at one end, which may indicate a read error. This rearrangement joins TRBV5-1 to TRBJ2-3; 11 positions agree with TRBD2. Germline CDR1 SGHRS, CDR2 YFSETQ. The CDR3 runs to 16 residues. The CDR3 protein is CASSLVTSGSIDTQYF. The DNA for the CDR3 is TGCGCCAGCAGCTTGGTAACTAGCGGGAGTATTGATACACAGTATTTT.

The chain carries TRBV3-1 (or the pseudogene TRBV3-2) and TRBJ1-2; 8 bases match TRBD1. CDR3 length: 14 amino acids. The J segment lost 7 bases and the V segment lost 1 base, leaving 5 bases of the junction unmatched. CDR1 LGHDT and CDR2 YNNKEL come from the germline V gene (reference sequence). The CDR3 protein is CASSQAGGRGGYTF. The CDR3 nucleotides read TGTGCCAGCAGCCAAGCAGGGGGCCGGGGTGGCTACACCTTC.

The rearrangement joins TRBV7-6 to TRBJ2-3, with 11 bases lining up with TRBD1. With V trimmed by 5 bases and J by 2 bases, 6 bases remained unmatched. Germline V gene data show CDR1 as SGHVS and CDR2 as FNYEAQ. This CDR3 spans 16 amino acids. CDR3 nucleotide sequence: TGTGCCAGCAGCGCGGGACAGGGGGTTTCCACAGATACGCAGTATTTT. Protein sequence: CASSAGQGVSTDTQYF. Full variable domain (outside the CDR3, taken from reference TRBV7-6 and TRBJ2-3): GAGVSQSPRYKVTKRGQDVALRCDPISGHVSLYWYRQALGQGPEFLTYFNYEAQQDKSGLPNDRFSAERPEGSISTLTIQRTEQRDSAMYRCASSAGQGVSTDTQYFGPGTRLTVL.

The chain uses TRBV10-3 and TRBJ2-1, with a possible D match to TRBD2 (6 bases). The germline CDR1 and CDR2 sequences are ENHRY and SYGVKD. The CDR3 is made up of 16 amino acids. Trimming took 3 bases from V and 8 from J, leaving 20 bases between them. The CDR3 reads CAISDSGTRAGDEQFF. CDR3 bases: TGTGCCATCAGTGACTCCGGGACTCGGGCTGGGGATGAGCAGTTCTTC.

The sample holds one count of this clone. V usage is TRBV19 and J usage is TRBJ2-3; 7 bases map to TRBD2. V lost 9 bases to trimming and J lost 0 bases; unmatched junction nucleotides: 9. Germline V lookup: CDR1 LNHDA, CDR2 SQIVND (reference sequence). CDR3 length: 15 residues. In nucleotides, the CDR3 is TGTGCCAGCTCCCTAGCGGATTACAGCACAGATACGCAGTATTTT. It translates to CASSLADYSTDTQYF. Full variable domain (outside the CDR3, taken from reference TRBV19 and TRBJ2-3): DGGITQSPKYLFRKEGQNVTLSCEQNLNHDAMYWYRQDPGQGLRLIYYSQIVNDFQKGDIAEGYSVSREKKESFPLTVTSAQKNPTAFYLCASSLADYSTDTQYFGPGTRLTVL.

The count of this clone is one. The V gene is TRBV30, the J gene TRBJ2-3, with 7 bases identical to TRBD2. The V gene's germline CDR1 is GTSNPN and CDR2 SVGIG (reference sequence). CDR3 length equals 14 residues. V was pared by 5 bases and J by 4 bases, with 9 bases of the junction left unmatched. CDR3 DNA: TGTGCCTGGGCCACAGCGGGAATAGCAGATACGCAGTATTTT. Translated: CAWATAGIADTQYF.

J is TRBJ1-2 and V is TRBV2; maybe TRBD1 (5 bases). The V gene's germline CDR1 is SNHLY and CDR2 FYNNEI. Trimming took 3 bases from V and 8 from J, leaving 13 bases between them. This CDR3 comprises 13 residues. The CDR3 is CASSEGGLRGYTF. The CDR3 coding sequence is TGTGCCAGCAGTGAGGGGGGATTGAGAGGCTACACCTTC.

The chain couples TRBV7-9 to TRBJ2-3, with D unclear. Between the trimmed V and J ends, which lost 5 bases and 3 bases, there was a span of 3 bases. CDR1 and CDR2 (germline): SEHNR, FQNEAQ (reference sequence). This CDR3 region has 11 residues. The chain's CDR3 is CASSPTDTQYF. CDR3 nucleotides: TGTGCCAGCAGCCCTACAGATACGCAGTATTTT.

The rearrangement joins TRBV11-2 to TRBJ2-1; 7 nucleotides line up with TRBD2. Germline assignment: CDR1 SGHAT and CDR2 FQNNGV. This CDR3 has 16 amino acids. J gave up 5 bases and V 4 bases, and 11 bases lay outside the gene matches. The CDR3 sequence: CASSSKSGTFDNEQFF. The CDR3 coding sequence is TGTGCCAGCAGCTCAAAAAGCGGGACTTTCGACAATGAGCAGTTCTTC. Supplemented by reference TRBV11-2 and TRBJ2-1, the full variable domain reads EAGVAQSPRYKIIEKRQSVAFWCNPISGHATLYWYQQILGQGPKLLIQFQNNGVVDDSQLPKDRFSAERLKGVDSTLKIQPAKLEDSAVYLCASSSKSGTFDNEQFFGPGTRLTVL.

Regarding this clone: It is unclear where the CDR3 begins or ends on the DNA, so no DNA is shown, and the CDR3 is as TCRdb lists it. The genes are TRBV5-8 and TRBJ2-2; the D segment call TRBD2 is taken from the table without a DNA check. The CDR3 region is 14 residues in length, termini included. The germline V gene has CDR1 SGHTS and CDR2 YDEGEE. CDR3 amino acids: CASSLRLRAGELFF.

This chain links TRBV5-1 with TRBJ2-7; 12 nucleotides match TRBD2. CDR1 and CDR2 from the germline V gene are SGHRS and YFSETQ. This CDR3 has 15 residues. V dropped 0 bases and J dropped 4; count of bases not matched to a gene: 2. As DNA, the CDR3 is TGCGCCAGCAGCTTGGGACTAGCGGGAGTATACGAGCAGTACTTC. Its protein is CASSLGLAGVYEQYF. Filled out from reference TRBV5-1 and TRBJ2-7, the complete variable domain reads KAGVTQTPRYLIKTRGQQVTLSCSPISGHRSVSWYQQTPGQGLQFLFEYFSETQRNKGNFPGRFSGRQFSNSRSEMNVSTLELGDSALYLCASSLGLAGVYEQYFGPGTRLTVT.

The V call is TRBV6-4, the J call TRBJ1-1, with TRBD1 identical over 12 bases. Germline V gives CDR1 MRHNA, CDR2 SNTAGT. V trimming: 7 bases; J trimming: 3 bases; junction bases outside the gene matches: 18. The CDR3 sequence is 19 residues long. CDR3 region: CASIRALRGQGASDTEAFF. The CDR3 DNA follows: TGTGCCAGCATTCGTGCACTACGGGGACAGGGGGCTTCTGACACTGAAGCTTTCTTT.

This clone appeared a single time. The chain links TRBV11-2 to TRBJ2-5; TRBD2 matches at 12 bases. Germline CDR1 and CDR2: SGHAT and FQNNGV. The CDR3 loop spans 16 amino acids. With 4 bases clipped from V and 4 bases from J, the junction kept 7 bases outside the gene matches. The CDR3 here is CASSSYPGLAGETQYF. DNA of the CDR3: TGTGCCAGCAGCTCGTACCCGGGACTAGCGGGAGAGACCCAGTACTTC.

This clone appeared a single time. This chain links TRBV5-1 with TRBJ2-3, with D possibly being TRBD1 (6 bases). V lost 0 bases to trimming and J lost 2 bases, with 10 bases between them. The CDR3 is made up of 15 amino acids. Germline CDR1 and CDR2: SGHRS and YFSETQ. The CDR3 is CASSLVQGPTDTQYF. The CDR3 DNA reads TGCGCCAGCAGCTTGGTCCAGGGGCCCACAGATACGCAGTATTTT.

The chain has TRBV5-1 and TRBJ1-6, with TRBD1 matching 8 bases. The V gene's germline CDR1 is SGHRS and CDR2 YFSETQ. The trim removed 6 bases at V and 10 bases at J, leaving 12 bases unmatched. The CDR3 loop spans 15 amino acids. The CDR3 loop reads CASKGQEGEGSPLHF. CDR3 bases: TGCGCCAGCAAGGGACAGGAAGGGGAAGGATCACCCCTCCACTTT.

The chain has TRBV12-3 or TRBV12-4 and TRBJ1-2; 7 bases agree with TRBD1. The CDR3 totals 13 residues. The junction had 8 bases not matched to a gene; V was cut back by 5 bases and J by 8 bases. The CDR3 loop reads CASSEGALGGYTF. The CDR3 DNA follows: TGTGCCAGCAGTGAGGGGGCTCTCGGGGGCTACACCTTC.